The 9 T cell receptor beta chains given below trace back to one sample, sequenced in a study of patients and donors after allogeneic stem cell transplantation. TCRdb re-called the RT-PCR reads with MiXCR, one entry per CDR3 protein. This table holds fewer than 500,000 distinct CDR3 sequences, 16% found once. Sequenced material: blood, either unsorted or a sorted T cell fraction (not recorded which). The receptors were sampled from a human donor who was either an allogeneic HSCT recipient or a stem cell or donor lymphocyte infusion donor (not recorded which). It is not recorded whose cells these are; they may come from a transplant donor.

This clonotype was detected a few times. The chain combines TRBV5-1 with TRBJ1-2; TRBD1 aligns across 10 bases. Unmatched junction bases numbered 3, after V lost 4 bases and J lost 3 bases. Germline V CDR1 and CDR2: SGHRS, YFSETQ. This CDR3 is 14 amino acids long. CDR3 DNA: TGCGCCAGCAGCGGTGGGACAGGGGACTATGGCTACACCTTC. Translating it yields CASSGGTGDYGYTF.

The chain couples TRBV6-1 to TRBJ2-2; D is possibly TRBD1 or TRBD2 (5 bases each). This CDR3 contains 16 residues. The ends were cut back, 6 bases at V and 4 bases at J, with 18 bases in the middle. Per germline, CDR1 MNHNS and CDR2 SASEGT. In DNA, the CDR3 is TGTGCCAGCAGACTCACCGGGACCCGGGGCACCGGGGAGCTGTTTTTT. Its translation: CASRLTGTRGTGELFF.

There are a few counts of this clonotype. This rearrangement joins TRBV6-2 or TRBV6-3 to TRBJ2-1; D possibly corresponds to TRBD2 (5 bases). V was cut by 5 bases and J by 5 bases, with 19 bases left in between. Germline V lookup: CDR1 MNHEY, CDR2 SVGEGT. The CDR3 extends over 16 amino acids. CDR3 protein: CASSTLEVLLNNEQFF. The DNA of the CDR3 is TGTGCCAGCAGTACACTAGAGGTGCTCCTCAACAATGAGCAGTTCTTC.

The gene calls are TRBV7-9 and TRBJ2-7; TRBD1 agrees at 7 bases. Germline CDR1 is SEHNR and CDR2 is FQNEAQ (reference sequence). There are 12 residues in the CDR3. The V and J ends lost 5 bases and 6 bases, in that order; junction bases with no gene match: 4. In DNA, the CDR3 is TGTGCCAGCAGCCCCCCAGGGGGCGAGCAGTACTTC. Its translation is CASSPPGGEQYF.

This clonotype was found many times. The CDR3 coding sequence is TGTGCCAGCAGCTTGGCGACAGGGGGTGGAGAGACCCAGTACTTC. This translates into CASSLATGGGETQYF. The rearrangement joins TRBV5-6 to TRBJ2-5; 9 nucleotides agree with TRBD1. V was clipped by 0 bases and J by 4 bases; unmatched bases: 4. The CDR3 spans 15 residues. Germline CDR1 SGHDT, CDR2 YYEEEE.

This clonotype came up many times. This chain connects TRBV20-1 to TRBJ2-5, with D unresolved. Germline-derived CDR1 and CDR2 are DFQATT and SNEGSKA (reference sequence). V lost 2 bases, J lost 4 bases, and 8 bases lay in between. The CDR3 extends over 12 amino acids. This CDR3 reads CSARQFSETQYF. CDR3 nucleotide sequence: TGCAGTGCTAGACAGTTCTCAGAGACCCAGTACTTC.

This clonotype was detected many times. The CDR3 reads CASSQVGFTEAFF. CDR3 DNA: TGTGCCAGCAGCCAAGTGGGATTCACTGAAGCTTTCTTT. This chain joins TRBV3-1 and TRBJ1-1; D remains ambiguous. Between the trimmed V and J ends, which lost 1 base and 4 bases, there was a span of 7 bases. The CDR3 extends over 13 amino acids. CDR1 is LGHDT, CDR2 YNNKEL, per germline (reference sequence).

This clonotype appeared a few times. The rearrangement joins TRBV20-1 to TRBJ2-7; 7 bases align to TRBD1. The V gene's germline CDR1 is DFQATT and CDR2 SNEGSKA (reference sequence). The CDR3 consists of 15 residues. The trim removed 4 bases at V and 3 bases at J, leaving 12 bases unmatched. The CDR3, as DNA: TGCAGTGCTATTTCTGAGACGGGACAGAGCTACGAGCAGTACTTC. Its protein is CSAISETGQSYEQYF.

The sample holds a few counts of this clonotype. The genes are TRBV7-2 and TRBJ1-1; weak D call: TRBD1 (5 bases). The CDR3 is 16 residues long. CDR1 is SGHTA and CDR2 is FQGNSA in the germline V gene. V was pared by 1 base and J by 2 bases, with 14 bases between. In nucleotides, the CDR3 is TGTGCCAGCAGCTTAGGACGTTCGGGACGAAACACTGAAGCTTTCTTT. Residues: CASSLGRSGRNTEAFF.